The 17 T cell receptor beta chains listed next were all sequenced from one sample in a study of long-term antiretroviral therapy in people with HIV. This was the immunoSEQ v3.0 assay at survey level. Sequencing was performed with immunoSEQ multiplex PCR; in TCRdb, only in-frame clones are kept and a portion is missing. The sample includes about 17,000 clones, roughly 90% seen only once; the top ten take roughly 13%. Sequencing used unsorted PBMCs, obtained 0.6 years after starting antiretroviral therapy. The source is a woman aged 40 to 55 with HIV.

The V call is TRBV14, the J call TRBJ1-1; 12 bases are a match to TRBD1. V lost 1 base to trimming and J lost 4 bases; unmatched junction nucleotides: 13. Looked up from germline, CDR1 is SGHDN and CDR2 is FVKESK. This CDR3 spans 19 amino acids. CDR3 DNA sequence: TGTGCCAGCAGCCAAGCCCCGCGGGACAGGGGGCGAATTTTCACTGAAGCTTTCTTT. It encodes CASSQAPRDRGRIFTEAFF.

This clone was detected once. The chain employs TRBV5-1 and TRBJ1-2; D is perhaps TRBD1 (5 bases). Trimming removed 0 bases from V and 6 bases from J, with 9 bases in between. The germline gives CDR1 SGHRS, CDR2 YFSETQ. This CDR3 is 13 amino acids long. CDR3 DNA: TGCGCCAGCAGCTTGGGGCAGGGAAATGGCTACACCTTC. Encoded protein: CASSLGQGNGYTF.

This rearrangement joins TRBV19 to TRBJ1-3; no firm D call. Germline V gene lookup returns CDR1 LNHDA and CDR2 SQIVND (reference sequence). V was pared by 5 bases and J by 1 base, with 9 bases between. CDR3 length equals 14 residues. The CDR3 DNA follows: TGTGCCAGTAGTCGGCAGTCTTCTGGAAACACCATATATTTT. Translating gives CASSRQSSGNTIYF.

This clone was seen more than once but under ten times. The chain recombines TRBV5-4 with TRBJ1-2; no firm D call. The CDR3 covers 11 residues. Germline loops: CDR1 SGHNT, CDR2 YYREEE (reference sequence). V lost 2 bases and J 4 bases, leaving 3 bases between the germline ends. The CDR3 loop reads CASSFSYGYTF. DNA for the CDR3: TGTGCCAGCAGCTTCAGCTATGGCTACACCTTC. Full variable domain (rest looked up from reference TRBV5-4 and TRBJ1-2): ETGVTQSPTHLIKTRGQQVTLRCSSQSGHNTVSWYQQALGQGPQFIFQYYREEENGRGNFPPRFSGLQFPNYSSELNVNALELDDSALYLCASSFSYGYTFGSGTRLTVV.

This sequence joins TRBV11-3 and TRBJ2-2; D is unresolved. The germline V gene has CDR1 SGHNT and CDR2 YENEEA. V lost 5 bases and J 1 base, leaving 17 bases between the germline ends. CDR3 length: 17 amino acids. The DNA for the CDR3 is TGTGCCAGCAGCCAAGAAGTGGGGTTGGGGAACACCGGGGAGCTGTTTTTT. This codes for CASSQEVGLGNTGELFF.

This rearrangement joins TRBV30 to TRBJ1-2; maybe TRBD1 (5 bases). CDR1 is GTSNPN and CDR2 is SVGIG in the germline V gene (reference sequence). The CDR3 runs 14 residues. Trimming cost V 1 base and J 4 bases, with 13 bases left between them. The CDR3 is CAWSAQTGPYGYTF. The CDR3 DNA reads as TGTGCCTGGAGTGCCCAGACGGGACCCTATGGCTACACCTTC.

The chain recombines TRBV7-8 with TRBJ1-1; the D is unclear. Trimming removed 0 bases from V and 8 bases from J, with 13 bases in between. The CDR3 is made up of 14 amino acids. CDR1 is SGHVS, CDR2 FQNEAQ, per germline. DNA of the CDR3: TGTGCCAGCAGCTTAGCGCCGGCCGCGGGGGAAGCTTTCTTT. Protein sequence: CASSLAPAAGEAFF.

This clone appeared a single time. The chain recombines TRBV7-6 with TRBJ2-7, with TRBD2 identical over 9 bases. V lost 3 bases and J lost 6; bases outside the gene matches: 6. The germline CDR1 and CDR2 sequences are SGHVS and FNYEAQ. This CDR3 comprises 14 residues. Written as DNA, the CDR3 is TGTGCCAGCAGCTTTAATAGCGGGGGTGGCGAGCAGTACTTC. It is translated as CASSFNSGGGEQYF.

By proportion, this clone is large. The chain employs TRBV4-3 and TRBJ1-2; possibly TRBD1 for D (6 bases). Trimming shortened V by 0 bases and J by 7 bases, and 12 bases separated the two germline ends. In germline, CDR1 is LGHNA, CDR2 YSLEER. The CDR3 consists of 14 residues. The CDR3 loop reads CASSQDWGGIGYTF. CDR3 nucleotide sequence: TGCGCCAGCAGCCAAGATTGGGGGGGCATTGGCTACACCTTC.

This chain uses TRBV11-2 with TRBJ1-1; D call uncertain. The CDR3 covers 15 residues. Trimming took 0 bases from V and 10 from J, leaving 18 bases between them. Germline V gene data show CDR1 as SGHAT and CDR2 as FQNNGV. The CDR3 bases are TGTGCCAGCAGCTTAGATCTTTTTAGTTCTCTCACAGCTTTCTTT. Protein: CASSLDLFSSLTAFF.

The sample holds one count of this clone. The chain couples TRBV12-2 to TRBJ2-7; the D call TRBD1 from the table was never checked on the DNA. TRBV12-2 is given as a pseudogene. The CDR3 runs 14 residues. CDR3 residues: CASRSWTGMDEQYF. DNA of the CDR3: TGTGCAAGTCGCTCTTGGACAGGGATGGACGAGCAGTACTTC.

This CDR3 is CASSLAGRRGRADTQYF. In DNA form, the CDR3 reads TGCGCCAGCAGCTTGGCCGGGCGACGGGGGCGGGCGGATACGCAGTATTTT. This chain uses TRBV5-1 with TRBJ2-3; D could derive from TRBD1 or TRBD2 (6 bases each). The length of the CDR3 is 17 residues. Trimming removed 0 bases from V and 6 bases from J, with 20 bases in between. Germline V CDR1 and CDR2: SGHRS, YFSETQ.

The chain links TRBV13 to TRBJ2-3; 9 nucleotides align to TRBD2. CDR3 length: 15 amino acids. CDR1 is PRHDT and CDR2 is FYEKMQ in the germline V gene (reference sequence). With V trimmed by 5 bases and J by 6 bases, 9 bases remained unmatched. The CDR3 DNA reads as TGTGCCAGCAGCCATCCGGGACTAGCCCACGATACGCAGTATTTT. This translates into CASSHPGLAHDTQYF. Looking up the rest from reference TRBV13 and TRBJ2-3 gives the full variable domain: AAGVIQSPRHLIKEKRETATLKCYPIPRHDTVYWYQQGPGQDPQFLISFYEKMQSDKGSIPDRFSAQQFSDYHSELNMSSLELGDSALYFCASSHPGLAHDTQYFGPGTRLTVL.

This chain links TRBV27 with TRBJ1-2, with 7 bases lining up with TRBD1. The CDR3 runs 16 residues. From germline, CDR1 is MNHEY and CDR2 SMNVEV (reference sequence). Trimming at V came to 6 bases and at J to 0 bases, leaving 10 bases not matched to a gene. CDR3 loop: CASSLKPGQTNYGYTF. CDR3 DNA: TGTGCCAGCAGCCTGAAACCGGGACAGACTAACTATGGCTACACCTTC.

CDR3 DNA: TGCGCCAGCAGCTTGGTCCCAGGGTCTACCGGGGAGCTGTTTTTT. This translates into CASSLVPGSTGELFF. This rearrangement joins TRBV5-1 to TRBJ2-2; maybe TRBD1 (5 bases). Germline assignment: CDR1 SGHRS and CDR2 YFSETQ. Trimming took off 0 bases at V and 5 bases at J, with 11 bases between the two ends. CDR3 length: 15 residues.

This clone was counted once. CDR3 residues: CSATNRGFGSGNTIYF. In nucleotides, the CDR3 is TGCAGCGCGACGAACAGGGGTTTCGGGTCTGGAAACACCATATATTTT. V and J are TRBV29-1 and TRBJ1-3, with 7 bases lining up with TRBD1. Germline CDR1 SQVTM, CDR2 ANQGSEA. Unmatched junction bases numbered 13, after V lost 7 bases and J lost 1 base. This CDR3 region has 16 residues.

The rearrangement joins TRBV6-6 to TRBJ2-7; a weak D match, TRBD2 (5 bases). Germline loops: CDR1 MNHNY, CDR2 SVGAGI (reference sequence). Trimming removed 6 bases from V and 3 bases from J, with 15 bases in between. The CDR3 length is 14 residues. The CDR3 loop reads CASSQAWGDYEQYF. CDR3 nucleotides: TGTGCCAGCAGCCAGGCGTGGGGAGACTACGAGCAGTACTTC.